This is a list of T cell receptor beta chains from one sample in a study of quantifying T cell responses using KT2 cells. TCRdb analysed the UMI-ligation and nested PCR reads with MiXCR anew, one entry per CDR3 protein. The data contain tens of thousands of distinct CDR3 sequences, under 7.5% of them singletons. Sequences were obtained from PBMCs spiked with cells of the T cell clone KT2. These receptors were collected from a human donor. The conserved cysteine and the conserved F or W are not part of the CDR3 here. D genes are given only for firm matches. Clone size is given for some rows only: seen once, a few or many times, or a class if the clone is expanded.

abundance,v_gene,d_gene,CDR3aa
.,TRBV7-9,.,ASSFLTDGNSPLH
many,TRBV6-6,.,ASSYSGASASTDTQY
many,TRBV21-1,.,ASSKWEGDEQF
many,TRBV29-1,TRBD1,SGGPGQRETQY
few,TRBV4-3,.,ASSQVSSTEAF
many,TRBV29-1,TRBD1,SDGDRANTGELF
.,TRBV20-1,TRBD1,SAMYWTGRSSYEQY
.,TRBV6-4,TRBD2,ASSDQETSANEQF
medium-sized,TRBV2,TRBD2,ASKRTSGRTQY
.,TRBV20-1,.,SAASRAYEQY
many,TRBV20-1,TRBD2,SARGQNSGRPLGEQY
many,TRBV20-1,.,SATLRQAYEPQH
many,TRBV7-2,.,ASSLTHTPQGRGSAF
many,TRBV6-5,.,ASSKWQRTDTQY
.,TRBV7-9,.,ASSNLLLSVDTQY
few,TRBV6-5,.,ASKTQHSGNTIY
many,TRBV10-2,TRBD1,ASRRQGFNPDTQY
.,TRBV12-3/TRBV12-4,TRBD1,ASSRQGETEAF
many,TRBV29-1,.,SVLKAMNTEAF
few,TRBV11-2,.,ASSLSIQGSGNTIY
.,TRBV27,.,ASSFTGRSPLH
many,TRBV20-1,TRBD1,SARGGTGEAF
many,TRBV7-2,.,ASSLVSGLVNTEAF
many,TRBV6-1,.,ASSEEGRVSPLH
few,TRBV6-2/TRBV6-3,TRBD2,ASRPRLAGANEQF
many,TRBV29-1,.,SVVEGEWNQPQH
many,TRBV7-9,.,ASTRGTDTQY
many,TRBV10-3,.,AISDGDGSLAKNIQY
many,TRBV12-3/TRBV12-4,.,ASSLVRYEQY
few,TRBV6-2/TRBV6-3,TRBD2,ASSPRLAGVRNTQY
.,TRBV14,TRBD2,ASSQDGFSGRAIGEQF
many,TRBV12-3/TRBV12-4,.,ASSLQGGYGGELF
.,TRBV3-1,TRBD1,ASSLNLDRGSPLH
.,TRBV21-1,.,ASSSCVSGKIGNQPQH
.,TRBV30,.,AWSVRGMITGELF
.,TRBV19,.,ASSSGYNQPQH
.,TRBV15,.,ATRSVRDPPYNEQF
few,TRBV12-5,.,ASGLVLRGAYEQY
few,TRBV20-1,.,SASEGRTEAF
few,TRBV5-1,TRBD2,ASSTTSGRAEEQF
many,TRBV4-1,.,ASSHRETFTGELF
many,TRBV12-3/TRBV12-4,.,ASSLGVGELSYNEQF
.,TRBV4-1,TRBD2,ASSTHSGGAGTGELF
.,TRBV3-1,.,ASSPRDSNSPLH
.,TRBV7-8,.,ASSLGGDRERNQPQH